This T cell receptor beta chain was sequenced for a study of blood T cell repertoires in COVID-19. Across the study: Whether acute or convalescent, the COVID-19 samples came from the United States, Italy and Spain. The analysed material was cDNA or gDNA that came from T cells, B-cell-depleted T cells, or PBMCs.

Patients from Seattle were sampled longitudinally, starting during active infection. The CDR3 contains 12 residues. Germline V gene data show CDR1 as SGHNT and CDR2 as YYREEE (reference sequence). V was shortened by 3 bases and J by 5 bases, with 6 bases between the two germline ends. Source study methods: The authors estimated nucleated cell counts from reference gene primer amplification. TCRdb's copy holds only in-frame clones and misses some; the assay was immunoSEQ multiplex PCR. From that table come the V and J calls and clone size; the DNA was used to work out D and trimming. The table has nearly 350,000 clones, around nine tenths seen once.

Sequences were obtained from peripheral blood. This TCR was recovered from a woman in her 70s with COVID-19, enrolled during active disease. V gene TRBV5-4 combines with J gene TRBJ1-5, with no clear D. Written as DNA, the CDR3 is TGTGCCAGCAGCTACAACCATCAGCCCCAGCATTTT. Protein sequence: CASSYNHQPQHF.